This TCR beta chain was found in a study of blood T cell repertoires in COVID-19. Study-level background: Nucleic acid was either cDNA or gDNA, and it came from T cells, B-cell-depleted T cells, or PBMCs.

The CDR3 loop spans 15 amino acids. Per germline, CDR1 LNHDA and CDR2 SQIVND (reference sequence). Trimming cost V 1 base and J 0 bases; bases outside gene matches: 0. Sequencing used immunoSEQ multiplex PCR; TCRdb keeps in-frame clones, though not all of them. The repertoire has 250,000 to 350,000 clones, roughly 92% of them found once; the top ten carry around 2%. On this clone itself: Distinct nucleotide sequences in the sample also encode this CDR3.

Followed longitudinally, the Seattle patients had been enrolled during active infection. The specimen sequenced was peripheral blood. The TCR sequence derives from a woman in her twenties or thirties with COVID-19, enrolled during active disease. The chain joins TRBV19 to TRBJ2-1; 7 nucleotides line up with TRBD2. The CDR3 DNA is TGTGCCAGTAGTATAGCGGGGGGCTCCTACAATGAGCAGTTCTTC. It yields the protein CASSIAGGSYNEQFF.